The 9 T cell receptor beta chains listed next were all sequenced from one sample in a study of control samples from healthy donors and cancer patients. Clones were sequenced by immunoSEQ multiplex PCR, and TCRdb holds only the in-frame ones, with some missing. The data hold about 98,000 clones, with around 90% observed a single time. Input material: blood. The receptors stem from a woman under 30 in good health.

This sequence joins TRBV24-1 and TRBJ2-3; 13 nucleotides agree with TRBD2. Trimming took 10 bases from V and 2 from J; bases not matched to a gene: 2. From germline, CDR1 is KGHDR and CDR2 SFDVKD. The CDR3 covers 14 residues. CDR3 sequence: CATGTSGTTDTQYF. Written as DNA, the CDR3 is TGTGCCACAGGGACTAGCGGGACCACAGATACGCAGTATTTT.

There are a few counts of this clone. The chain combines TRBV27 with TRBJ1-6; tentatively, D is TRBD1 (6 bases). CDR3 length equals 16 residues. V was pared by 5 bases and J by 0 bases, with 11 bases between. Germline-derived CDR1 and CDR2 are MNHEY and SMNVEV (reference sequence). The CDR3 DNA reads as TGTGCCAGCAGTAGGGGGGGAAGCTCCTATAATTCACCCCTCCACTTT. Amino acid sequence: CASSRGGSSYNSPLHF.

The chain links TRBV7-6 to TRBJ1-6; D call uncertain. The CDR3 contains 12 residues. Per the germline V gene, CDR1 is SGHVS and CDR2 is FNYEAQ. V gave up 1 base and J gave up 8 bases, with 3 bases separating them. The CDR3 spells CASSLGDSPLHF. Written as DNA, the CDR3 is TGTGCCAGCAGCTTAGGGGATTCACCCCTCCACTTT.

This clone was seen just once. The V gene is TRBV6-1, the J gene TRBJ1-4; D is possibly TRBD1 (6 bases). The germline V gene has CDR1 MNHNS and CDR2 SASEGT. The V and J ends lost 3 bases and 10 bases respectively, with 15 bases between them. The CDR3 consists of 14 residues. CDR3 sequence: CASSENRAWGKLFF. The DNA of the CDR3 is TGTGCCAGCAGTGAGAACAGGGCGTGGGGAAAACTGTTTTTT.

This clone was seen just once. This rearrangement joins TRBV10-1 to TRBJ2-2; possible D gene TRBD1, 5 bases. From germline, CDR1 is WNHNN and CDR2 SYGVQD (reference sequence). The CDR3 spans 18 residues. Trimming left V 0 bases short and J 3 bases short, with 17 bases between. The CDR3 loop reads CASSESELRGIHTGELFF. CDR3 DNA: TGCGCCAGCAGTGAGTCTGAACTAAGGGGTATTCACACCGGGGAGCTGTTTTTT.

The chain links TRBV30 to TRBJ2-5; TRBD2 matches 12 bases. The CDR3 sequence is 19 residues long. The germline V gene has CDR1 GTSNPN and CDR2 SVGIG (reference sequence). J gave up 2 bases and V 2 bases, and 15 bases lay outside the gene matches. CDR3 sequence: CAWSPTYPRLAGEQETQYF. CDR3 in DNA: TGTGCCTGGAGTCCCACTTACCCACGACTAGCGGGAGAGCAAGAGACCCAGTACTTC. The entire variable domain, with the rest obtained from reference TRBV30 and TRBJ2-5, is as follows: SQTIHQWPATLVQPVGSPLSLECTVEGTSNPNLYWYRQAAGRGLQLLFYSVGIGQISSEVPQNLSASRPQDRQFILSSKKLLLSDSGFYLCAWSPTYPRLAGEQETQYFGPGTRLLVL.

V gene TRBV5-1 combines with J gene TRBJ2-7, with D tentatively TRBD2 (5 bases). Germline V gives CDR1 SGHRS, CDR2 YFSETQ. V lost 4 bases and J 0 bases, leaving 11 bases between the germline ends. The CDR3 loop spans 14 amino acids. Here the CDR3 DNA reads TGCGCCAGCAGCATTGGACTGAGCTCCTACGAGCAGTACTTC. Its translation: CASSIGLSSYEQYF.

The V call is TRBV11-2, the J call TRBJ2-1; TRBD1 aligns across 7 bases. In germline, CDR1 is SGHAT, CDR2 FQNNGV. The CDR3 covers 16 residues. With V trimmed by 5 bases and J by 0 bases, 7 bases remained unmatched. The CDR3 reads CASSRPQGSSYNEQFF. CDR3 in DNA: TGTGCCAGCAGCCGACCACAGGGGAGCTCCTACAATGAGCAGTTCTTC.

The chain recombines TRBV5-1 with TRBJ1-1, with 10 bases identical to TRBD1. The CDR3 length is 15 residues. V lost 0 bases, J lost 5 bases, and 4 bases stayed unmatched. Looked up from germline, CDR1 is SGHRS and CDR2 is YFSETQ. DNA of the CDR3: TGCGCCAGCAGCTTGGCGACAGGGGGCGTAACTGAAGCTTTCTTT. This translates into CASSLATGGVTEAFF.